This TCR beta chain was sequenced during a study of blood T cell repertoires in COVID-19. Overall study: COVID-19 samples from acute and convalescent phases originated in the United States, Italy and Spain. PBMCs, B-cell-depleted T cells, or T cells provided the cDNA or gDNA that made up the material.

Original analysis: Counts of nucleated cells, estimated from reference gene primer amplification, were obtained. The data were produced by immunoSEQ multiplex PCR, yet TCRdb's version contains in-frame clones alone and is incomplete. V and J calls and clone size are those listed in that table; D and trimming were worked out from the DNA. In the table there are around 34,000 clones, roughly 80% of which are singletons. This clone showed up just a few times. The origin of this receptor is a man aged 50-59 years with acute or convalescent COVID-19. The sequencing sample was made of peripheral blood.

CDR3 in amino acids: CASSFWGPRLADTQYF. As DNA, the CDR3 is TGTGCCAGCAGTTTTTGGGGTCCAAGACTAGCAGATACGCAGTATTTT. The chain recombines TRBV27 with TRBJ2-3; D perhaps matches TRBD2 (6 bases). This CDR3 comprises 16 residues. Trimming cost V 3 bases and J 4 bases, with 17 bases left between them. CDR1 is MNHEY and CDR2 is SMNVEV in the germline V gene (reference sequence).